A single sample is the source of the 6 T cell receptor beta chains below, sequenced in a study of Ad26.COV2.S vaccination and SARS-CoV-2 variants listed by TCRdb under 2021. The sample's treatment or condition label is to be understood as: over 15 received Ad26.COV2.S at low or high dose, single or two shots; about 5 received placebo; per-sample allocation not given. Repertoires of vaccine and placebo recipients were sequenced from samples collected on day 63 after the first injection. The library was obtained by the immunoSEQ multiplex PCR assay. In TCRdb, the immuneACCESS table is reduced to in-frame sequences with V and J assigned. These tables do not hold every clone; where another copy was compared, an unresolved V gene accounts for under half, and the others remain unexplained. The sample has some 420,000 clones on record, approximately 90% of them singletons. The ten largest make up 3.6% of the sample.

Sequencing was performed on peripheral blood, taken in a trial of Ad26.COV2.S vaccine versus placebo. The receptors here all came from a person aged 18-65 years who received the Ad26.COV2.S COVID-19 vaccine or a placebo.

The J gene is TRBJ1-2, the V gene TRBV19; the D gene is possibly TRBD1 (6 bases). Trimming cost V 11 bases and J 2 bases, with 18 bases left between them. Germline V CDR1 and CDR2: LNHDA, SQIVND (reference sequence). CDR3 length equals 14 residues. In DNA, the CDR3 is TGTGCCGGACGAACCACAGGGACCAACTATGGCTACACCTTC. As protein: CAGRTTGTNYGYTF.

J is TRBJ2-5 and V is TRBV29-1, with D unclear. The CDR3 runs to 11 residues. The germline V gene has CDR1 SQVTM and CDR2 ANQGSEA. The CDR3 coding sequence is TGCACGGGCGGTGGACGAGAGACCCAGTACTTC. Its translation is CTGGGRETQYF. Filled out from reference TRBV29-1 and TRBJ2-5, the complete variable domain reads SAVISQKPSRDICQRGTSLTIQCQVDSQVTMMFWYRQQPGQSLTLIATANQGSEATYESGFVIDKFPISRPNLTFSTLTVSNMSPEDSSIYLCTGGGRETQYFGPGTRLLVL.

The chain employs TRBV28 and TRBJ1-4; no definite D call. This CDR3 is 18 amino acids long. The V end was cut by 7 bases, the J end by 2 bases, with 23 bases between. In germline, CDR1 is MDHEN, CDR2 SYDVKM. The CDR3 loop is CASTETNGVGFTNEKLFF. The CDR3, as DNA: TGTGCCAGCACCGAAACGAATGGGGTAGGATTCACTAATGAAAAACTGTTTTTT.

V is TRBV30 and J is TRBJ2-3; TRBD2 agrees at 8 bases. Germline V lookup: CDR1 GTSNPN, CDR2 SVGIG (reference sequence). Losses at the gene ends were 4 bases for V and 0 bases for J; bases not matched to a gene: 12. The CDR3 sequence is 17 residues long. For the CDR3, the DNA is TGTGCCTGGACCCAACTCGGGGGGGGCCCGAGCACAGATACGCAGTATTTT. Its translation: CAWTQLGGGPSTDTQYF. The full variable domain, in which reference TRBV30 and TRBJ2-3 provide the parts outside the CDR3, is SQTIHQWPATLVQPVGSPLSLECTVEGTSNPNLYWYRQAAGRGLQLLFYSVGIGQISSEVPQNLSASRPQDRQFILSSKKLLLSDSGFYLCAWTQLGGGPSTDTQYFGPGTRLTVL.

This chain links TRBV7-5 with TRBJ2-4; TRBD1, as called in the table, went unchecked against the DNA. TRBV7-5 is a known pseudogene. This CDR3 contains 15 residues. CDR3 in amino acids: CVRSPRRGAKNIQYF. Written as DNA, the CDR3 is TGTGTCAGAAGCCCACGAAGGGGAGCCAAAAACATTCAGTACTTC.

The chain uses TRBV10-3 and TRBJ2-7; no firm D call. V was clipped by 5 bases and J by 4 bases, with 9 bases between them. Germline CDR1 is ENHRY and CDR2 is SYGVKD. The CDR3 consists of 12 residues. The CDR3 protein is CAISQVSYEQYF. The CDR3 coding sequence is TGTGCCATCAGTCAAGTCAGTTACGAGCAGTACTTC.